This entry lists 14 T cell receptor beta chains sequenced from one sample in a study of spatial heterogeneity in lung cancer. Stated time point: sample taken at primary tumor resection. Material for sequencing was whole RNA from tumor, nontumor lung or frozen PBMC, left unsorted. TCRdb fed the 5' RACE reads into MiXCR, producing one record per CDR3 protein. The table records 14,000 to 15,000 distinct CDR3 sequences, approximately 11% of them present only once. Sequencing used PBMCs, obtained at surgery. The receptors shown here come from a female donor with early-stage non-small cell lung cancer.

This clonotype showed up many times. The chain combines TRBV9 with TRBJ1-4; 7 bases fit TRBD1. CDR3 length: 15 amino acids. Germline values: CDR1 SGDLS, CDR2 YYNGEE. V was pared by 4 bases and J by 3 bases, with 6 bases of the junction left unmatched. CDR3 DNA: TGTGCCAGCAGCAGTCGACAGGGCCCTAATGAAAAACTGTTTTTT. Its translation: CASSSRQGPNEKLFF.

V is TRBV11-1 and J is TRBJ1-6; D call uncertain. This CDR3 has 14 residues. Germline V gene sequence: CDR1 SGHAT, CDR2 FQDESV (reference sequence). V lost 4 bases to trimming and J lost 7 bases, with 11 bases between them. The chain's CDR3 is CASSYRGPNSPLHF. CDR3 sequence (DNA): TGTGCCAGCAGCTATAGAGGACCAAATTCACCCCTCCACTTT.

This chain joins TRBV12-3 or TRBV12-4 and TRBJ2-5, with D tentatively TRBD1 (6 bases). CDR3 length: 15 amino acids. V lost 2 bases and J lost 2, with 12 bases in between. CDR3 protein: CASSLSGAEQETQYF. In DNA, the CDR3 is TGTGCCAGCAGTTTATCAGGGGCCGAGCAAGAGACCCAGTACTTC.

V gene TRBV28 combines with J gene TRBJ2-3, with 7 bases identical to TRBD2. The germline gives CDR1 MDHEN, CDR2 SYDVKM. This CDR3 contains 15 residues. Trimming cost V 3 bases and J 2 bases; bases outside gene matches: 5. The CDR3 nucleotides are TGTGCCAGCAGTTTTTTGACTAGCAACACAGATACGCAGTATTTT. It specifies CASSFLTSNTDTQYF.

This chain connects TRBV28 to TRBJ2-1; 10 bases match TRBD2. The germline gives CDR1 MDHEN, CDR2 SYDVKM. The CDR3 length is 16 residues. The trim removed 9 bases at V and 4 bases at J, leaving 12 bases unmatched. Written as DNA, the CDR3 is TGTGCCAGTCAAGAGCCTAGCGGGGGCCCTTACAATGAGCAGTTCTTC. This codes for CASQEPSGGPYNEQFF.

In its sample, this clonotype was seen many times. The chain combines TRBV12-5 with TRBJ2-5; D remains ambiguous. This CDR3 is 15 amino acids long. From germline, CDR1 is LGHNT and CDR2 FRNRAP. The V end lost 1 base, the J end lost 4 bases, and 13 bases lay between the germline ends. CDR3 sequence: CASGLGSRRGETQYF. The CDR3 region has the DNA TGTGCTAGTGGTTTGGGTAGCCGCCGCGGAGAGACCCAGTACTTC.

This clonotype showed up many times. The chain employs TRBV7-9 and TRBJ2-5; TRBD2 agrees at 11 bases. Trimming cost V 5 bases and J 2 bases; bases outside gene matches: 7. The CDR3 has 16 amino acids. Germline assignment: CDR1 SEHNR and CDR2 FQNEAQ (reference sequence). CDR3 protein: CASSEGSSGGQETQYF. The CDR3 DNA follows: TGTGCCAGCAGCGAAGGTTCTAGCGGGGGGCAAGAGACCCAGTACTTC.

At least ten counts were recorded for this clonotype. The J gene is TRBJ2-1, the V gene TRBV7-2; 16 bases are shared with TRBD2. The length of the CDR3 is 17 residues. V trimming: 4 bases; J trimming: 11 bases; junction bases outside the gene matches: 11. Per germline, CDR1 SGHTA and CDR2 FQGNSA. The CDR3 protein is CASSSLGLAGGQTKQFF. CDR3 nucleotide sequence: TGTGCCAGCAGCTCCCTGGGACTAGCGGGGGGGCAGACAAAGCAGTTCTTC.

This clonotype was recorded at least ten times. The rearrangement links TRBV5-1 to TRBJ2-1; 8 bases map to TRBD2. Germline CDR1 reads SGHRS; CDR2 reads YFSETQ. The V segment lost 4 bases and the J segment 9 bases; nucleotides outside the gene matches: 12. This CDR3 is built from 15 residues. This CDR3 is CASSREGGLGSEQFF. CDR3 DNA sequence: TGCGCCAGCAGCCGGGAGGGGGGCCTCGGGAGTGAGCAGTTCTTC.

This clonotype was found many times. The chain combines TRBV28 with TRBJ1-2; 7 nucleotides match TRBD1. This CDR3 region has 11 residues. Germline CDR1 is MDHEN and CDR2 is SYDVKM. Trimming cost V 11 bases and J 3 bases; bases outside gene matches: 3. The CDR3 sequence: CAGQGDYGYTF. The CDR3 bases are TGTGCCGGTCAGGGGGACTATGGCTACACCTTC.

This clonotype was observed a few times. The rearrangement joins TRBV10-3 to TRBJ2-7; D gene unclear. Trimming shortened V by 0 bases and J by 3 bases, and 12 bases separated the two germline ends. This CDR3 is 15 amino acids long. CDR1 and CDR2 from the germline V gene are ENHRY and SYGVKD. CDR3 sequence: CAISESEGSGYEQYF. The CDR3 DNA reads as TGTGCCATCAGTGAGTCGGAAGGGTCGGGCTACGAGCAGTACTTC.

This clonotype was found many times. V usage is TRBV7-2 and J usage is TRBJ2-3, with 7 bases that match TRBD2. The V gene end was trimmed by 5 bases and the J gene end by 7 bases; junction bases not matched to a gene: 12. This CDR3 has 15 residues. The germline CDR1 and CDR2 sequences are SGHTA and FQGNSA. The CDR3 loop is CASSVSRGVGNTQYF. The CDR3 DNA reads as TGTGCCAGCAGCGTGTCCCGGGGGGTCGGAAATACGCAGTATTTT.

The chain is built from TRBV11-2 and TRBJ1-2; weak D call: TRBD1 (5 bases). V lost 1 base and J 8 bases, leaving 11 bases between the germline ends. CDR1 is SGHAT and CDR2 is FQNNGV in the germline V gene. The length of the CDR3 is 13 residues. In DNA, the CDR3 is TGTGCCAGCAGCTTAGCTCAGGACAAAGGCTACACCTTC. Protein product: CASSLAQDKGYTF.

This clonotype was picked up many times. This chain joins TRBV29-1 and TRBJ1-2; D is ambiguous. CDR1 and CDR2 from the germline V gene are SQVTM and ANQGSEA. Trimming removed 5 bases from V and 4 bases from J, with 23 bases in between. The CDR3 consists of 16 residues. The CDR3 nucleotides are TGCAGCGTTCTTCACCTCGGATCCAGAACGTCCTATGGCTACACCTTC. Translating gives CSVLHLGSRTSYGYTF.